This entry lists 3 T cell receptor beta chains sequenced from one sample in a study of blood T cell repertoires in COVID-19. Sequencing was performed with immunoSEQ multiplex PCR; in TCRdb, only in-frame clones are kept and a portion is missing. The table lists about 96,000 clones, around 90% of them singletons. Sequenced sample: peripheral blood. The origin of the receptors is a human donor with COVID-19, enrolled during active disease. The donor label of this sample is uncertain.

The chain recombines TRBV9 with TRBJ1-4, with D perhaps matching TRBD1 (6 bases). The V end was cut by 3 bases, the J end by 4 bases, with 10 bases between. The CDR3 length is 14 residues. Germline loops: CDR1 SGDLS, CDR2 YYNGEE. The CDR3 loop is CASSAGTHNEKLFF. For the CDR3, the DNA is TGTGCCAGCAGCGCCGGGACACATAATGAAAAACTGTTTTTT. The full variable domain, with the rest looked up from reference TRBV9 and TRBJ1-4, is DSGVTQTPKHLITATGQRVTLRCSPRSGDLSVYWYQQSLDQGLQFLIQYYNGEERAKGNILERFSAQQFPDLHSELNLSSLELGDSALYFCASSAGTHNEKLFFGSGTQLSVL.

This sequence joins TRBV3-1 (or the pseudogene TRBV3-2) and TRBJ1-2; perhaps TRBD1 as D (5 bases). This CDR3 is built from 15 residues. CDR1 LGHDT and CDR2 YNNKEL come from the germline V gene (reference sequence). V was clipped by 0 bases and J by 4 bases, with 12 bases between them. The DNA of the CDR3 is TGTGCCAGCAGCCAAGATGTTACAGGAGTCTATGGCTACACCTTC. The encoded protein is CASSQDVTGVYGYTF.

The J gene is TRBJ2-7, the V gene TRBV18; D call uncertain. Germline V CDR1 and CDR2: KGHSH, LQKENI. Trimming removed 4 bases at V and 5 bases at J, with 12 bases between. The CDR3 is made up of 13 amino acids. In DNA form, the CDR3 reads TGTGCCAGCTCACAATTCCCACGGGACGAGCAGTACTTC. Amino acids: CASSQFPRDEQYF.